This entry concerns a single T cell receptor (beta chain). The antigen is undetermined. Other nucleotide sequences in the sample specify the same CDR3. The sample belongs to a study of shared clonotypes between healthy human individuals. Whole-study findings and limits: Rarefaction showed sorted-subset sequencing was incomplete despite large depth.

The naive CD8 subset, CD45RO-negative cells positively selected for CCR7, excluded terminally differentiated effector memory CD45RA+ cells. Several immunoSEQ plates held equal portions of the genomic DNA taken from each subset. Assay: immunoSEQ multiplex PCR; the TCRdb copy retains only in-frame clones and omits some. Of around 2,000,000 clones listed, approximately 94% are singletons. Per germline, CDR1 SGHRS and CDR2 YFSETQ. The CDR3 loop spans 15 amino acids. V lost 0 bases, J lost 2 bases, and 1 base stayed unmatched. What was sequenced was naive CD8+ T cells sorted from blood. This chain connects TRBV5-1 to TRBJ2-3, with TRBD2 matching over 9 bases. The sequence was obtained from a man between 18 and 35 years old in good health. CDR3 sequence reads: CASSLERGDTDTQYF. CDR3 coding DNA: TGCGCCAGCAGCTTGGAGCGGGGGGACACAGATACGCAGTATTTT. Looking up the rest from reference TRBV5-1 and TRBJ2-3 gives the full variable domain: KAGVTQTPRYLIKTRGQQVTLSCSPISGHRSVSWYQQTPGQGLQFLFEYFSETQRNKGNFPGRFSGRQFSNSRSEMNVSTLELGDSALYLCASSLERGDTDTQYFGPGTRLTVL.